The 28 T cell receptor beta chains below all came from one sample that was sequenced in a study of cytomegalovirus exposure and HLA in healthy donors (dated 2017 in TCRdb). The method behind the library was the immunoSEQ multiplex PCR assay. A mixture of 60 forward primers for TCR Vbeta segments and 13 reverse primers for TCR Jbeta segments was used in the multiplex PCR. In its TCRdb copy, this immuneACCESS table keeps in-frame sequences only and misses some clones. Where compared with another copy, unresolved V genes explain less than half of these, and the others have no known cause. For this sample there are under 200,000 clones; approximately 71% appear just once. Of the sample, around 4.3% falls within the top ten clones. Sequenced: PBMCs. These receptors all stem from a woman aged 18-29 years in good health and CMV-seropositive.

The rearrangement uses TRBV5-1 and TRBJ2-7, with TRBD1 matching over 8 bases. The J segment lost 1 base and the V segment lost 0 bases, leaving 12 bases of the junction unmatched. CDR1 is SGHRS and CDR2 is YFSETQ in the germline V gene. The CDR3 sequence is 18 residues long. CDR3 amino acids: CASSLAATDRGGSYEQYF. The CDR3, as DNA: TGCGCCAGCAGCTTGGCAGCTACTGACAGGGGTGGATCCTACGAGCAGTACTTC.

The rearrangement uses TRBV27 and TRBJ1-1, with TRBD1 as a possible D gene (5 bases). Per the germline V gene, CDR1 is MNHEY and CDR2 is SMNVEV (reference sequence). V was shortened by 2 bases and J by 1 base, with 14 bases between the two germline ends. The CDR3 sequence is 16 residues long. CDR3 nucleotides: TGTGCCAGCAGTTTAGTCAGGGAAGCTGGGAACACTGAAGCTTTCTTT. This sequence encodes CASSLVREAGNTEAFF.

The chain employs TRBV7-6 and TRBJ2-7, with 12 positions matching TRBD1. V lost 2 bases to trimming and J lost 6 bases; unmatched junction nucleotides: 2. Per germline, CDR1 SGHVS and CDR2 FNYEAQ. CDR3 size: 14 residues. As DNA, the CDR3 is TGTGCCAGCAGCTTATCGGGACAGGGGGCCGAGCAGTACTTC. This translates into CASSLSGQGAEQYF.

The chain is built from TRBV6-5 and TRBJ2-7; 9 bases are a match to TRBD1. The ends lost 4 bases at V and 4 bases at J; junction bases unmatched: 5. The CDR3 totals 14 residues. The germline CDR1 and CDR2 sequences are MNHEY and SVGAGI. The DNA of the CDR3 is TGTGCCAGCAGTTCTCCGGACAGGGGATACGAGCAGTACTTC. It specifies CASSSPDRGYEQYF.

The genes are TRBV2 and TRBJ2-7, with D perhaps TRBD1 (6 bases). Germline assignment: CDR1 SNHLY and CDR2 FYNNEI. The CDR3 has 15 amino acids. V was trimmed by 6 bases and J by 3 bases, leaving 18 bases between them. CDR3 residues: CASSNPYRALYEQYF. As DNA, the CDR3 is TGTGCCAGCAGCAACCCTTACAGGGCCCTCTACGAGCAGTACTTC.

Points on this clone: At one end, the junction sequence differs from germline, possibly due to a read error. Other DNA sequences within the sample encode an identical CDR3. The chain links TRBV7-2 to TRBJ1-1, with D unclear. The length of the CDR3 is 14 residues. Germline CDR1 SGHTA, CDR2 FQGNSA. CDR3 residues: CASSPTTSNTEAFF. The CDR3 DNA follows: TGTGCTAGCAGCCCGACGACATCGAACACTGAAGCTTTCTTT.

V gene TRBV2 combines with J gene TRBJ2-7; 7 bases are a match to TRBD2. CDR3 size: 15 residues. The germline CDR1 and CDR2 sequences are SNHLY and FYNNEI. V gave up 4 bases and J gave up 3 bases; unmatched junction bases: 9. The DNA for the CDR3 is TGTGCCAGCAGTGCAGGACTAGTCCCCCTCTACGAGCAGTACTTC. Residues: CASSAGLVPLYEQYF.

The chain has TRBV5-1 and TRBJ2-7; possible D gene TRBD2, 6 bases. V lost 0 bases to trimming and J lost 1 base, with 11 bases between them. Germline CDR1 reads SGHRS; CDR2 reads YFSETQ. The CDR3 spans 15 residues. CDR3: CASSLGGMLSYEQYF. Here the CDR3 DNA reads TGCGCCAGCAGCTTGGGCGGGATGTTGTCCTACGAGCAGTACTTC. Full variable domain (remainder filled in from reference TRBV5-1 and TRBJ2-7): KAGVTQTPRYLIKTRGQQVTLSCSPISGHRSVSWYQQTPGQGLQFLFEYFSETQRNKGNFPGRFSGRQFSNSRSEMNVSTLELGDSALYLCASSLGGMLSYEQYFGPGTRLTVT.

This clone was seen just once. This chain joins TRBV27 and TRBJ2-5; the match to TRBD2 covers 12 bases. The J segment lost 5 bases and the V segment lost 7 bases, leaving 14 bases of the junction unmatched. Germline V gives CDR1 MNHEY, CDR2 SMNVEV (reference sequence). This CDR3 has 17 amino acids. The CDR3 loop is CASTPWASGRVMETQYF. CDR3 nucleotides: TGTGCCAGCACCCCCTGGGCTAGCGGGAGGGTGATGGAGACCCAGTACTTC.

The CDR3 reads CASSPYTDTQYF. The DNA of the CDR3 is TGTGCCAGCAGCCCTTACACAGATACGCAGTATTTT. This chain uses TRBV7-9 with TRBJ2-3, with no clear D. Germline assignment: CDR1 SEHNR and CDR2 FQNEAQ (reference sequence). V was trimmed by 5 bases and J by 2 bases, leaving 5 bases between them. The CDR3 has 12 residues. The variable domain in full, with the rest retrieved from reference TRBV7-9 and TRBJ2-3, is DTGVSQNPRHKITKRGQNVTFRCDPISEHNRLYWYRQTLGQGPEFLTYFQNEAQLEKSRLLSDRFSAERPKGSFSTLEIQRTEQGDSAMYLCASSPYTDTQYFGPGTRLTVL.

The CDR3 region has the DNA TGTGCCAGTAGTATGGGGACAGGGCGCTACGAGCAGTACTTC. Protein product: CASSMGTGRYEQYF. The genes are TRBV19 and TRBJ2-5; 9 bases are shared with TRBD1. The DNA matches TRBJ2-7 better at its end, which makes the J call doubtful. This CDR3 has 14 amino acids. Per the germline V gene, CDR1 is LNHDA and CDR2 is SQIVND (reference sequence).

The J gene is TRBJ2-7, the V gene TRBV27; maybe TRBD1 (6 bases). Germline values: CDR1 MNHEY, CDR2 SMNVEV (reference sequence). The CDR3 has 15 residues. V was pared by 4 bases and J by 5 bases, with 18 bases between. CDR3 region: CASSSLGAGPHEQYF. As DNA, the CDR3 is TGTGCCAGCAGTTCCCTGGGGGCAGGGCCCCACGAGCAGTACTTC.

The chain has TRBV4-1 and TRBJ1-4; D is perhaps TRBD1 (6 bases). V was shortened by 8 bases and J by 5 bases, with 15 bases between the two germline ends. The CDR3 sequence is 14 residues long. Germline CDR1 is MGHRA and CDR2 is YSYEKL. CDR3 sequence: CASSDPQGNEKLFF. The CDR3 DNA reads TGCGCCAGCTCAGACCCCCAGGGGAATGAAAAACTGTTTTTT.

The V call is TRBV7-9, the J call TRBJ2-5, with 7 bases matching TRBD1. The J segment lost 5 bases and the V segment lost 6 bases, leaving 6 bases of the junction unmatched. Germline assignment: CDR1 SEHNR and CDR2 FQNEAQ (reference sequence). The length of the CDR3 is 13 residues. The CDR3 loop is CASSFDRVETQYF. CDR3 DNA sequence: TGTGCCAGCAGTTTTGACAGGGTCGAGACCCAGTACTTC. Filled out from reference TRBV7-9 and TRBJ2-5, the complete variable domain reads DTGVSQNPRHKITKRGQNVTFRCDPISEHNRLYWYRQTLGQGPEFLTYFQNEAQLEKSRLLSDRFSAERPKGSFSTLEIQRTEQGDSAMYLCASSFDRVETQYFGPGTRLLVL.

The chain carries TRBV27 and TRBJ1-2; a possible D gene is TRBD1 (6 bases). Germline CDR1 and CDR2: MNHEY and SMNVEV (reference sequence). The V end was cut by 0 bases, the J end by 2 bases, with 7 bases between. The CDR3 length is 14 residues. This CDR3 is CASSLSGANYGYTF. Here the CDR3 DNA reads TGTGCCAGCAGTTTATCGGGGGCGAACTATGGCTACACCTTC.

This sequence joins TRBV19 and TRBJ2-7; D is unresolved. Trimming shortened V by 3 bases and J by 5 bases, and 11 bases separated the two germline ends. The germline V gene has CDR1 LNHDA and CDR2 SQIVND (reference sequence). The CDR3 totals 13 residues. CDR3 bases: TGTGCCAGTAGTATGCGGAGAGGCGACGAGCAGTACTTC. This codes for CASSMRRGDEQYF.

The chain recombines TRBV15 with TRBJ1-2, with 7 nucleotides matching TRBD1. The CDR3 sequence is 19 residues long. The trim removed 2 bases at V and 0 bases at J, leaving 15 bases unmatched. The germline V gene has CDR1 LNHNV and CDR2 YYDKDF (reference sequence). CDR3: CATSRPTQGTGEANYGYTF. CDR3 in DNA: TGTGCCACCAGCAGACCAACCCAGGGAACAGGGGAAGCTAACTATGGCTACACCTTC.

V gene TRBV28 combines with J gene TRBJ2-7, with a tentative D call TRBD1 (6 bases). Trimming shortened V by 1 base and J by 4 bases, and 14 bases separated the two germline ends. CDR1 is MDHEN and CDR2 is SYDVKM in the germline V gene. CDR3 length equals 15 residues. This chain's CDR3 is CASSLSRLGGYEQYF. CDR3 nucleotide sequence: TGTGCCAGCAGTTTATCGAGGTTAGGGGGTTACGAGCAGTACTTC.

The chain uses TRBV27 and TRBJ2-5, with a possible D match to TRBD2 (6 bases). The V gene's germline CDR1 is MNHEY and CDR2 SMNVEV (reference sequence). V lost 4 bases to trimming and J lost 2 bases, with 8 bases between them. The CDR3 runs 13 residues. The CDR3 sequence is CASSWRGQETQYF. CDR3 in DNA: TGTGCCAGCAGTTGGCGGGGACAAGAGACCCAGTACTTC.

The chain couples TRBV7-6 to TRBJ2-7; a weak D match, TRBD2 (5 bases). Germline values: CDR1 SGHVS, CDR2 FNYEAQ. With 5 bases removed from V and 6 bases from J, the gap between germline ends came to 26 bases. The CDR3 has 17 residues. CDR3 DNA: TGTGCCAGCAGCCCAACTACGGGATCCGAAAAGGCCCTCGAGCAGTACTTC. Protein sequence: CASSPTTGSEKALEQYF.

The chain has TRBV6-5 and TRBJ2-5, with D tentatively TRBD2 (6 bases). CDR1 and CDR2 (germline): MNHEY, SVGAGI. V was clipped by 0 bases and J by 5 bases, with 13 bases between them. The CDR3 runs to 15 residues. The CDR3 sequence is CASSYSTGEGETQYF. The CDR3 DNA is TGTGCCAGCAGTTACTCGACGGGGGAAGGGGAGACCCAGTACTTC.

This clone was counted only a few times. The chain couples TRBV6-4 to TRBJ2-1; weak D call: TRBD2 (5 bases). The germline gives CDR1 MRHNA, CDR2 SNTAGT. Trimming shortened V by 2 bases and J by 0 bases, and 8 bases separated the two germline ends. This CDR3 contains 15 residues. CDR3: CASSDAGGSYNEQFF. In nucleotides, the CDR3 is TGTGCCAGCAGTGACGCGGGTGGCTCCTACAATGAGCAGTTCTTC.

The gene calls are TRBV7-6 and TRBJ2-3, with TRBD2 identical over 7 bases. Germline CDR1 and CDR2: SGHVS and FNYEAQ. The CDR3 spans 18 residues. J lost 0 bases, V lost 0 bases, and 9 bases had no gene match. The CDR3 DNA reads TGTGCCAGCAGCTTAGCCCTTAGGTCAGCGGGAAGCACAGATACGCAGTATTTT. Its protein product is CASSLALRSAGSTDTQYF.

The CDR3 protein is CASSTSGASTDTQYF. The DNA of the CDR3 is TGTGCCAGCAGCACTAGCGGGGCTAGCACAGATACGCAGTATTTT. The chain joins TRBV6-5 to TRBJ2-3, with 10 nucleotides matching TRBD2. The germline CDR1 and CDR2 sequences are MNHEY and SVGAGI. The CDR3 runs to 15 residues. With V trimmed by 6 bases and J by 0 bases, 3 bases remained unmatched.

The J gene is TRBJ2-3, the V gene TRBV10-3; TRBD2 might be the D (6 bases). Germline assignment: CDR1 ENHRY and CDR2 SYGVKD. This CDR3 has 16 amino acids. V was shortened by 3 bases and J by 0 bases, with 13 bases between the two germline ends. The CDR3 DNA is TGTGCCATCAGTGACGGGAGAGGGTCTAGCACAGATACGCAGTATTTT. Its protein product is CAISDGRGSSTDTQYF.

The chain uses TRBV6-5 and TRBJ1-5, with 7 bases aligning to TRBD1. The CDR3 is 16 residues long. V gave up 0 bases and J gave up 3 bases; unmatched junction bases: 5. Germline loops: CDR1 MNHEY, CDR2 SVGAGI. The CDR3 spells CASSYSARGYNQPQHF. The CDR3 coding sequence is TGTGCCAGCAGTTACTCGGCCAGGGGGTACAATCAGCCCCAGCATTTT.

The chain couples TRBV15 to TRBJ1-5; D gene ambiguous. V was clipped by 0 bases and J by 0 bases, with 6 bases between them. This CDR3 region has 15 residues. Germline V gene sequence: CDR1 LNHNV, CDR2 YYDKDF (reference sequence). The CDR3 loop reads CATSRDPDSNQPQHF. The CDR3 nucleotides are TGTGCCACCAGCAGAGATCCAGATAGCAATCAGCCCCAGCATTTT.

The CDR3 is CASSQDSGGTNYGYTF. CDR3 sequence (DNA): TGCGCCAGCAGCCAAGATTCGGGGGGCACCAACTATGGCTACACCTTC. The rearrangement links TRBV4-1 to TRBJ1-2; tentatively, D is TRBD1 (6 bases). Trimming left V 0 bases short and J 2 bases short, with 13 bases between. CDR1 MGHRA and CDR2 YSYEKL come from the germline V gene. CDR3 size: 16 residues.